The T cell receptor beta chain under discussion was sequenced for a study of blood T cell repertoires in COVID-19 (dated by TCRdb to the early 2020s). For the study in its entirety: Collaborator samples came from the United States, Italy and Spain and covered acute and convalescent phases of COVID-19. The repertoires were released in a freely available public database intended as a resource for research on the immune response to SARS-CoV-2. Nearly every sample came with metadata listing a de-identified subject ID, COVID-19 status, age in years and sex. Subjects who had been exposed to COVID-19, were actively infected with it, or had recovered from it provided the deeply sampled blood TCRbeta repertoires that made up the dataset. The prospective study material was composed of cDNA or gDNA derived from T cells, B-cell-depleted T cells, or PBMCs. Where available, HLA class I and class II types were taken from metadata supplied by the sample provider and were not determined by assay-based typing. The samples were drawn from two sources: the first 160 participants of the ongoing ImmuneRACE study, and 1,200 or so subjects contributed by 6 global collaborators. General study outcomes and caveats: Clinical and demographic metadata were provided uncurated, with the amount varying by source and participant.

V and J are trimmed by 4 bases and 0 bases, and the gene matches miss 7 bases of the junction. Per the germline V gene (reference sequence), LGHDT is the CDR1 and YNNKEL is the CDR2. Taken from cysteine to phenylalanine, the CDR3 has 17 residues. Of the read, only the CDR3 DNA is kept; its 51 bases are in frame from base 1. On this clone: No cognate antigen has been identified for it. Nothing much larger sits one base from this clone, and base qualities are not available.

TCRbeta CDR3 regions were amplified from genomic DNA by means of the immunoSEQ Assay, a bias-controlled multiplex PCR. In the original analysis: Nucleated cell counts per sample were estimated from amplification of reference gene primers within the assay. Sequence reads were collapsed and filtered to measure the absolute abundance of every unique TCRbeta CDR3 rearrangement. Productive Simpson clonality was computed per sample as the square root of Simpson's diversity index over productive rearrangements. TCRdb mirrors the immuneACCESS table, restricted to in-frame sequences. Some clones are absent from its copies; in checked studies, under half trace to an unresolved V gene, and the reason for the others is unknown. From that table come the V and J calls and clone size; the DNA was used to work out D and trimming. The sample data list around 30,000 clones, and about 90% of these were observed just once. The ten largest make up roughly a fifth of the sample.

Collaborating institutions collected whole blood in K2EDTA tubes following their own protocols. For TCRbeta analysis, collaborators shipped samples in one of three forms: frozen whole blood, isolated PBMCs, or DNA extracted from either of those sample types. This sequence originates from a man older than 75 with acute or convalescent COVID-19. The V gene is TRBV3-1 (or the pseudogene TRBV3-2) and the J gene is TRBJ2-3, with TRBD2 matching 10 junction bases. Source material: peripheral blood. CDR3 region: CASSPRTSGASTDTQYF. At the DNA level, the sequence is TGTGCCAGCAGCCCGAGAACTAGCGGGGCTAGCACAGATACGCAGTATTTT.